One and the same sample provided the 7 T cell receptor beta chains below, sequenced in a study of T cells after yellow fever vaccination. TCRdb re-called the 5' RACE reads through MiXCR, storing one row per CDR3 protein. The sample consists of approximately 550,000 distinct CDR3 sequences, roughly 14% of them appearing once. Sample: PBMCs, taken on the day of the yellow fever booster vaccination. These receptor sequences come from a man aged 25 to 45 who received the YFV17D yellow fever vaccine.

This chain links TRBV3-1 with TRBJ1-5; D is unclear. V was trimmed by 3 bases and J by 1 base, leaving 7 bases between them. Germline V gives CDR1 LGHDT, CDR2 YNNKEL (reference sequence). CDR3 size: 14 residues. The CDR3 DNA reads as TGTGCCAGCAGCCAGTCTGTGAGCAATCAGCCCCAGCATTTT. Translating it yields CASSQSVSNQPQHF.

The chain recombines TRBV11-2 with TRBJ1-5; D unclear. The ends were cut back, 3 bases at V and 3 bases at J, with 12 bases in the middle. Germline-derived CDR1 and CDR2 are SGHAT and FQNNGV. The CDR3 is 15 residues long. Here the CDR3 reads CASSFSGGDNQPQHF. CDR3 DNA sequence: TGTGCCAGCAGCTTCAGTGGCGGGGACAATCAGCCCCAGCATTTT.

CDR3 loop: CASSANPTAYSPLHF. The CDR3, as DNA: TGCGCCAGCAGCGCCAATCCGACAGCTTATTCACCCCTCCACTTT. The chain links TRBV5-1 to TRBJ1-6, with D tentatively TRBD1 (5 bases). CDR1 and CDR2 (germline): SGHRS, YFSETQ. CDR3 length equals 15 residues. V was trimmed by 4 bases and J by 8 bases, leaving 16 bases between them.

This clonotype was observed a handful of times. The rearrangement uses TRBV6-2 or TRBV6-3 and TRBJ2-3; 7 positions agree with TRBD2. Trimming cost V 4 bases and J 4 bases; bases outside gene matches: 5. Germline-derived CDR1 and CDR2 are MNHEY and SVGEGT. The length of the CDR3 is 14 residues. The CDR3 nucleotides read TGTGCCAGCAGTTTCGGCGGGAGTTCAGATACGCAGTATTTT. Its protein is CASSFGGSSDTQYF.

This chain connects TRBV5-1 to TRBJ2-2; D tentatively fits TRBD1 or TRBD2 (5 bases each). Germline V lookup: CDR1 SGHRS, CDR2 YFSETQ. This CDR3 contains 14 residues. The V and J ends lost 5 bases and 4 bases respectively, with 12 bases between them. CDR3 sequence reads: CASRTGHRTGELFF. The CDR3 DNA reads as TGCGCCAGCAGGACGGGGCATCGCACCGGGGAGCTGTTTTTT.

This clonotype was seen more than once but under ten times. The chain uses TRBV29-1 and TRBJ2-5; D remains ambiguous. This CDR3 has 14 amino acids. Germline CDR1 and CDR2: SQVTM and ANQGSEA. The V end was cut by 6 bases, the J end by 2 bases, with 16 bases between. CDR3 protein: CSVLGLVPQETQYF. DNA of the CDR3: TGCAGCGTCCTAGGATTGGTGCCGCAAGAGACCCAGTACTTC.

The chain links TRBV29-1 to TRBJ1-2; D unresolved. CDR3 length equals 14 residues. Looked up from germline, CDR1 is SQVTM and CDR2 is ANQGSEA. V lost 6 bases, J lost 0 bases, and 14 bases lay in between. Here the CDR3 DNA reads TGCAGCGTCGAAATGGACGACTCTAACTATGGCTACACCTTC. Protein product: CSVEMDDSNYGYTF.